This T cell receptor beta chain derives from a study of T cells in Graves' hyperthyroidism and ophthalmopathy. At the level of the study: Peripheral blood was taken when the disease was first diagnosed, before any treatment began.

TCR beta CDR3 regions were amplified from RNA. A set of HTBI primers served as the primers for a first-round RT-PCR of the TCR CDR3. TCRdb ran MiXCR on the multiplex PCR reads and lists one entry per CDR3 protein. In the table there are hundreds of thousands of distinct CDR3 sequences, approximately 20% of which are singletons. Points from the study as a whole: The model forecast ophthalmopathy, anticipating it by a median 6.5 months before onset. Most thyroid-expanded clonotypes above 0.001 were also found in blood.

This clonotype was seen many times. Its cognate antigen is unknown. V shed 7 bases and J 2 bases; nucleotides not matched to a gene: 10. The CDR3 spans 16 residues. Looked up from germline, CDR1 is MNHNS and CDR2 is SASEGT. The chain joins TRBV6-1 to TRBJ2-2, with TRBD1 identical over 7 bases. Material for sequencing was blood. This receptor was taken from a young woman with Graves' hyperthyroidism. The CDR3 DNA follows: TGTGCCAGCACCTCGGGACAGTCCATTAACACCGGGGAGCTGTTTTTT. As protein: CASTSGQSINTGELFF.